These T cell receptor beta chains were read from a single sample in a study of shared clonotypes between healthy human individuals. Method: immunoSEQ multiplex PCR; TCRdb's copy keeps in-frame clones and lacks some. The sample shows approximately 2,200,000 clones, approximately 94% of them seen only once. The sequenced sample was naive CD8+ T cells from PBMCs. These receptors all stem from a man younger than 35 in good health. Some clones in this sample may be carry-over from other donors' samples. Each CDR3 is given with its conserved first and last residue. A D gene is named only where the DNA matches it firmly. Clone size appears in some rows only: once, few, many, or a class for an expanded clone.

CDR3 DNA	CDR3 protein	D gene	J gene	V gene	clone size
TGTGCCAGCAGCTTAGTTGAGCCCTATGGCTACACCTTC	CASSLVEPYGYTF	NA	TRBJ1-2	TRBV7-9	NA
TGTGCCAGCAGTTCTCTCGGCGACGAGCAGTACTTC	CASSSLGDEQYF	NA	TRBJ2-7	TRBV6-6	once
TGTGCCAGCAGCGCCAGACTAGCGGCCTCCTACGAGCAGTACTTC	CASSARLAASYEQYF	TRBD2	TRBJ2-7	TRBV7-9	NA
TGTGCCAGCAGTTTCGGGGTCAGCACTGAAGCTTTCTTT	CASSFGVSTEAFF	NA	TRBJ1-1	TRBV27	NA
TGTGCCAGCAGTGGGGGGCAGGGGGCCAAAAACATTCAGTACTTC	CASSGGQGAKNIQYF	NA	TRBJ2-4	TRBV28	NA
TGTGCCAGCAGCTTAAAGATTAGCGGGAGATACAACAATGAGCAGTTCTTC	CASSLKISGRYNNEQFF	TRBD2	TRBJ2-1	TRBV7-9	NA
TGTGCCACCCAGACAGGGGGCTCCACAGATACGCAGTATTTT	CATQTGGSTDTQYF	TRBD1	TRBJ2-3	TRBV27	NA
TGCAGCTTACAGCCCAGCTCCTACAATGAGCAGTTCTTC	CSLQPSSYNEQFF	NA	TRBJ2-1	TRBV29-1	once
TGTGCCAGCAGTCAAGAAGAGTGGGATACGCAGTATTTT	CASSQEEWDTQYF	NA	TRBJ2-3	TRBV27	NA
TGTGCCAGCAGGCCGGTACGACCCTTGGATGGCTACACCTTC	CASRPVRPLDGYTF	NA	TRBJ1-2	TRBV28	NA
TGTGCCAGCAGCCCAGGAGGAACTGGAAACACCATATATTTT	CASSPGGTGNTIYF	NA	TRBJ1-3	TRBV7-2	NA
TGCGCCAGCAGCATTAGGACTAGCGGGGGGGCCTACGAGCAGTACTTC	CASSIRTSGGAYEQYF	TRBD2	TRBJ2-7	TRBV4-1	NA
TGTGCCAGTAGTGAAGGAACAGGAGCCTACGAGCAGTACTTC	CASSEGTGAYEQYF	NA	TRBJ2-7	TRBV19	NA
TGTGCCAGCAGCCAAGTGGCGCGCGAGGGTTACTCTGGAAACACCATATATTTT	CASSQVAREGYSGNTIYF	NA	TRBJ1-3	TRBV4-2	NA
TGCGCCAGCAGCGGCGGGAGGGCCGCCGAGCAGTACTTC	CASSGGRAAEQYF	TRBD2	TRBJ2-7	TRBV5-1	NA
TGTGCCGGGACAACGGGGTATTACACTGAAGCTTTCTTT	CAGTTGYYTEAFF	NA	TRBJ1-1	TRBV30	NA
TGTGCCAGCAGCGGCCGCCAGAAAGAGTTGTACTTC	CASSGRQKELYF	NA	TRBJ2-4	TRBV9	NA
TGCGCCAGCAGTGATAGCTGGAATTACTACGAGCAGTACTTC	CASSDSWNYYEQYF	NA	TRBJ2-7	TRBV10-1	NA
TGTGCCAGTAGTACCCAGTCCCCGCGCGAGCAGTACTTC	CASSTQSPREQYF	NA	TRBJ2-7	TRBV19	NA